The next 20 T cell receptor beta chains were all read from a single sample in a study of CD8 T cells in ankylosing spondylitis. Using its own MiXCR run on the 5' RACE reads, TCRdb lists one record per CDR3 protein. The profile covers over 130,000 distinct CDR3 sequences, with 40% to 50% appearing a single time and 13% to 15% taken by the ten largest. The sequencing input was synovial fluid, either unsorted or a sorted T cell fraction (not recorded which). These receptors were obtained from a male donor with ankylosing spondylitis.

In this sample, this clonotype turned up many times. The J gene is TRBJ2-3, the V gene TRBV7-2, with a tentative D call TRBD2 (6 bases). Germline loops: CDR1 SGHTA, CDR2 FQGNSA. CDR3 length equals 14 residues. Trimming took 3 bases from V and 2 from J, leaving 9 bases between them. The CDR3 DNA follows: TGTGCCAGCAGCTTCACTAGCTACACAGATACGCAGTATTTT. This encodes CASSFTSYTDTQYF.

This chain joins TRBV11-1 and TRBJ1-1; D gene ambiguous. The V and J ends lost 2 bases and 0 bases respectively, with 19 bases between them. Germline lookup yields CDR1 SGHAT and CDR2 FQDESV (reference sequence). This CDR3 comprises 18 residues. CDR3 bases: TGTGCCAGCAGCTTATCCATCAAGGTGGGCGGATTGAACACTGAAGCTTTCTTT. The encoded protein is CASSLSIKVGGLNTEAFF.

There are a few counts of this clonotype. The CDR3 protein is CASRGQVVADTQYF. CDR3 nucleotides: TGTGCCAGCAGGGGACAGGTAGTGGCAGATACGCAGTATTTT. The rearrangement uses TRBV27 and TRBJ2-3; TRBD1 aligns across 8 bases. The CDR3 runs to 14 residues. V lost 6 bases, J lost 4 bases, and 6 bases stayed unmatched. The germline V gene has CDR1 MNHEY and CDR2 SMNVEV (reference sequence).

The chain carries TRBV7-9 and TRBJ2-2, with 7 bases that match TRBD2. Germline V gene sequence: CDR1 SEHNR, CDR2 FQNEAQ (reference sequence). V lost 11 bases to trimming and J lost 1 base; unmatched junction nucleotides: 7. This CDR3 region has 14 residues. The CDR3 region has the DNA TGTGCCCTTAACCAGCGGGAGAACACCGGGGAGCTGTTTTTT. Its protein is CALNQRENTGELFF.

The CDR3 loop is CASSEAQRVYNEQFF. CDR3 nucleotide sequence: TGTGCCAGCAGTGAAGCCCAGCGGGTTTACAATGAGCAGTTCTTC. V and J are TRBV2 and TRBJ2-1, with D perhaps TRBD2 (6 bases). In germline, CDR1 is SNHLY, CDR2 FYNNEI. The germline V and J ends were trimmed by 0 bases and 4 bases, with 10 bases remaining between them. This CDR3 spans 15 amino acids. Based on the CDR3 plus reference TRBV2 and TRBJ2-1, the full variable domain is EPEVTQTPSHQVTQMGQEVILRCVPISNHLYFYWYRQILGQKVEFLVSFYNNEISEKSEIFDDQFSVERPDGSNFTLKIRSTKLEDSAMYFCASSEAQRVYNEQFFGPGTRLTVL.

The chain has TRBV11-2 and TRBJ2-7; TRBD2 is a possible D gene (6 bases). The germline V and J ends were trimmed by 2 bases and 5 bases, with 10 bases remaining between them. CDR1 and CDR2 from the germline V gene are SGHAT and FQNNGV. CDR3 length equals 13 residues. The CDR3 loop is CASSLPGRNEQYF. In DNA form, the CDR3 reads TGTGCCAGCAGCTTACCAGGGAGGAACGAGCAGTACTTC.

The V and J genes are TRBV7-3 and TRBJ2-7; 9 positions match TRBD1. Germline loops: CDR1 SGHTA, CDR2 FQGTGA. The CDR3 totals 15 residues. V shed 5 bases, J shed 5 bases, and the junction held 10 bases outside the gene matches. The CDR3 is CASSPGTGSLNEQYF. CDR3 nucleotides: TGTGCCAGCAGCCCCGGGACAGGGAGTTTAAACGAGCAGTACTTC.

The table lists this clonotype with a few counts. The rearrangement joins TRBV7-2 to TRBJ1-2; D is ambiguous. The germline V gene encodes CDR1 SGHTA and CDR2 FQGNSA. The V and J ends lost 2 bases and 0 bases respectively, with 7 bases between them. This CDR3 region has 14 residues. In DNA, the CDR3 is TGTGCCAGCAGCTTACCTACAGCTAACTATGGCTACACCTTC. Its protein product is CASSLPTANYGYTF.

The V gene is TRBV5-1, the J gene TRBJ2-3, with 7 bases identical to TRBD2. The CDR3 runs to 14 residues. J gave up 5 bases and V 1 base, and 4 bases lay outside the gene matches. Germline CDR1 SGHRS, CDR2 YFSETQ. As DNA, the CDR3 is TGCGCCAGCAGCTTGCGCGGGAGTGGAGATACGCAGTATTTT. Protein product: CASSLRGSGDTQYF.

This clonotype was recorded a few times. The CDR3 spells CASSLSWEYSNQPQHF. The CDR3 region has the DNA TGTGCCAGCAGTTTATCGTGGGAATATAGCAATCAGCCCCAGCATTTT. The chain combines TRBV27 with TRBJ1-5; D gene unclear. V lost 0 bases, J lost 0 bases, and 9 bases lay in between. CDR1 and CDR2 from the germline V gene are MNHEY and SMNVEV (reference sequence). This CDR3 has 16 amino acids.

The genes are TRBV6-2 or TRBV6-3 and TRBJ2-5; D not resolved. This CDR3 region has 15 residues. The germline V and J ends were trimmed by 0 bases and 1 base, with 9 bases remaining between them. Germline CDR1 and CDR2: MNHEY and SVGEGT. CDR3 nucleotide sequence: TGTGCCAGCAGTTACTCCGTGACCCCCCAAGAGACCCAGTACTTC. It is translated as CASSYSVTPQETQYF.

CDR3 sequence: CSARSSYEQYF. The CDR3 coding sequence is TGCAGTGCCAGAAGTTCCTACGAGCAGTACTTC. The gene calls are TRBV20-1 and TRBJ2-7, with unresolved D. V dropped 6 bases and J dropped 1 base, with 7 bases sitting between them. Germline V gene lookup returns CDR1 DFQATT and CDR2 SNEGSKA (reference sequence). The CDR3 runs to 11 residues.

The chain has TRBV4-1 and TRBJ1-4; the match to TRBD1 covers 7 bases. This CDR3 has 15 amino acids. The germline CDR1 and CDR2 sequences are MGHRA and YSYEKL. Unmatched junction bases numbered 5, after V lost 3 bases and J lost 4 bases. The CDR3 sequence is CASSQLDRLNEKLFF. The CDR3 DNA reads TGCGCCAGCAGCCAGCTGGACAGGCTTAATGAAAAACTGTTTTTT.

This clonotype appeared a few times. The CDR3 DNA follows: TGTGCCAGCAGTCCACGGGACTCTGATAGGGAGCAGTTCTTC. It encodes CASSPRDSDREQFF. The gene calls are TRBV28 and TRBJ2-1; a weak D match, TRBD2 (6 bases). The CDR3 is 14 amino acids. The V and J ends lost 5 bases and 10 bases respectively, with 18 bases between them. From germline, CDR1 is MDHEN and CDR2 SYDVKM.

V and J are TRBV27 and TRBJ2-3; tentative D call: TRBD1 (6 bases). Trimming stripped 3 bases from V and 0 bases from J, with 13 bases between. Germline-derived CDR1 and CDR2 are MNHEY and SMNVEV (reference sequence). This CDR3 region has 16 residues. The CDR3 DNA follows: TGTGCCAGCAGTTTCGCAGGGGCTGGGAGCACAGATACGCAGTATTTT. This codes for CASSFAGAGSTDTQYF.

V and J are TRBV15 and TRBJ2-2; possible D gene TRBD2, 6 bases. V lost 1 base to trimming and J lost 3 bases, with 9 bases between them. The CDR3 extends over 15 amino acids. The V gene's germline CDR1 is LNHNV and CDR2 YYDKDF (reference sequence). The CDR3 coding sequence is TGTGCCACCAGCAGAGGGGGGGAGCACACCGGGGAGCTGTTTTTT. It specifies CATSRGGEHTGELFF.

This clonotype occurred a few times. V is TRBV29-1 and J is TRBJ2-7; 7 bases are shared with TRBD1. Germline CDR1 SQVTM, CDR2 ANQGSEA. The V and J ends lost 0 bases and 2 bases, in that order; junction bases with no gene match: 1. CDR3 length equals 13 residues. DNA for the CDR3: TGCAGCGTTGAAGAGGGACAGCCCTACGAGCAGTACTTC. Protein sequence: CSVEEGQPYEQYF.

The chain has TRBV4-1 and TRBJ2-7, with 8 bases aligning to TRBD1. There are 14 residues in the CDR3. In germline, CDR1 is MGHRA, CDR2 YSYEKL. The trim removed 3 bases at V and 3 bases at J, leaving 4 bases unmatched. CDR3 coding DNA: TGCGCCAGCAGCCACAATGACAGGGGCTACGAGCAGTACTTC. It specifies CASSHNDRGYEQYF.

This clonotype turned up a few times. The rearrangement joins TRBV29-1 to TRBJ2-3; 8 nucleotides match TRBD2. This CDR3 comprises 15 residues. The junction had 12 bases not matched to a gene; V was cut back by 6 bases and J by 4 bases. Germline CDR1 SQVTM, CDR2 ANQGSEA. CDR3 sequence: CSVPPGGAGADTQYF. The DNA for the CDR3 is TGCAGCGTGCCCCCTGGGGGAGCGGGAGCAGATACGCAGTATTTT.

The chain has TRBV7-3 and TRBJ2-1, with 10 bases fitting TRBD2. The CDR3 length is 16 residues. Germline values: CDR1 SGHTA, CDR2 FQGTGA. With V trimmed by 2 bases and J by 8 bases, 9 bases remained unmatched. For the CDR3, the DNA is TGTGCCAGCAGCTTATTAGCGGGGGGCCGTCGGGATGAGCAGTTCTTC. It yields the protein CASSLLAGGRRDEQFF.